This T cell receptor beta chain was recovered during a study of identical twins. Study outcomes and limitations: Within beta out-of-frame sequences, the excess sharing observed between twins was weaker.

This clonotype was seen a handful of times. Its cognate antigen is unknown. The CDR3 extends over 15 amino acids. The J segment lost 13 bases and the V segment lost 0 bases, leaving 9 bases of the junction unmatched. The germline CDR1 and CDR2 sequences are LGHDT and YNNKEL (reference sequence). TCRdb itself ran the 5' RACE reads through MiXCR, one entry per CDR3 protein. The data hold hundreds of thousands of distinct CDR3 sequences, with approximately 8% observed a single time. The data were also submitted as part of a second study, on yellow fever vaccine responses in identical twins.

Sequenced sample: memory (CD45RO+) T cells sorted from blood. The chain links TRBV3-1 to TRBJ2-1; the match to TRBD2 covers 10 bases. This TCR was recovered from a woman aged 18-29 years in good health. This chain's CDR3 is CASSQDLAGVGFQFF. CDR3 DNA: TGTGCCAGCAGCCAAGATCTAGCGGGAGTTGGATTCCAGTTCTTC.